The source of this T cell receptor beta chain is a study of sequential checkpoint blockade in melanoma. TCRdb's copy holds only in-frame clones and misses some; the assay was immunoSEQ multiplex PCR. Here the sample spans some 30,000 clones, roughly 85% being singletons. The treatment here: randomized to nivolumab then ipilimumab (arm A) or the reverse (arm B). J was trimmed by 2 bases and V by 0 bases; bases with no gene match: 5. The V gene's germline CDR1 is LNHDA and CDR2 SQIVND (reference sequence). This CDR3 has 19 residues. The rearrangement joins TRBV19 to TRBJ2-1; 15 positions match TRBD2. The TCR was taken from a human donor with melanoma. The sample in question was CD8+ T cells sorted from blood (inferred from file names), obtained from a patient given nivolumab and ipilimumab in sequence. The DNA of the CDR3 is TGTGCCAGTAGTATAGATCCGGGACTAGCGGGAGGAGCCTACAATGAGCAGTTCTTC. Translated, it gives CASSIDPGLAGGAYNEQFF.